Shown below are 6 T cell receptor beta chains from a single sample sequenced in a study of a mutant IDH1 vaccine in newly diagnosed glioma. The time point: week 11, during vaccination. Every vaccine dose comprised 300 ug of mutant IDH1 20-mer peptide plus topical imiquimod. The antigens these receptors bind are not known. Libraries were prepared by immunoSEQ multiplex PCR; TCRdb keeps only in-frame clonotypes and omits some of them. Here the sample spans approximately 36,000 clones, 75% to 90% being singletons. This sample comprised peripheral blood mononuclear cells (PBMCs), obtained from a glioma patient whose treatment included an IDH1 peptide vaccine. These receptors were taken from a woman aged 25 to 39 with glioma. Some clones in this sample may be carry-over from other donors' samples.

The genes are TRBV4-1 and TRBJ1-2; D gene ambiguous. Germline V gives CDR1 MGHRA, CDR2 YSYEKL. The CDR3 loop spans 14 amino acids. The V end was cut by 0 bases, the J end by 5 bases, with 10 bases between. DNA for the CDR3: TGCGCCAGCAGCCAAGATCGGACCGCTTATGGCTACACCTTC. Amino acids: CASSQDRTAYGYTF.

The chain joins TRBV30 to TRBJ2-4, with D perhaps matching TRBD1 or TRBD2 (6 bases each). This CDR3 spans 15 amino acids. Germline CDR1 is GTSNPN and CDR2 is SVGIG (reference sequence). The V end was cut by 2 bases, the J end by 3 bases, with 14 bases between. CDR3 residues: CAWSYGGQDKNIQYF. The CDR3 DNA is TGTGCCTGGAGTTACGGGGGACAAGACAAAAACATTCAGTACTTC.

Notes on this clone: The sample has other DNA sequences that encode this CDR3 too. The gene calls are TRBV5-4 and TRBJ2-3, with unresolved D. Trimming removed 1 base from V and 1 base from J, with 4 bases in between. The CDR3 has 13 amino acids. Germline-derived CDR1 and CDR2 are SGHNT and YYREEE (reference sequence). The CDR3 bases are TGTGCCAGCAGCTTGATAGGCACAGATACGCAGTATTTT. It codes for CASSLIGTDTQYF.

This clone was detected a few times. J is TRBJ1-1 and V is TRBV2; D not certain. Germline V gene sequence: CDR1 SNHLY, CDR2 FYNNEI. Trimming stripped 7 bases from V and 4 bases from J, with 13 bases between. The CDR3 runs 13 residues. The CDR3 sequence: CASTTRSSTEAFF. CDR3 bases: TGTGCCAGCACGACCAGATCGAGCACTGAAGCTTTCTTT.

This chain connects TRBV30 to TRBJ2-1, with 9 bases fitting TRBD2. Looked up from germline, CDR1 is GTSNPN and CDR2 is SVGIG (reference sequence). V lost 1 base and J lost 2; bases outside the gene matches: 0. The CDR3 consists of 14 residues. CDR3 protein: CAWSGLAAYNEQFF. CDR3 nucleotide sequence: TGTGCCTGGAGTGGACTAGCGGCCTACAATGAGCAGTTCTTC.

The sample holds one count of this clone. V and J are TRBV27 and TRBJ2-7; D might be TRBD1 (6 bases). The CDR3 consists of 15 residues. Per the germline V gene, CDR1 is MNHEY and CDR2 is SMNVEV (reference sequence). Trimming took 6 bases from V and 2 from J, leaving 17 bases between them. CDR3 region: CASSPARQDTYEQYF. The CDR3 nucleotides are TGTGCCAGCAGCCCAGCTCGACAGGATACCTACGAGCAGTACTTC.